Below are 22 T cell receptor beta chains sequenced from a single sample in a study of CD8+CD57+ T cells in acquired aplastic anemia. Genomic DNA acted as the template from which TCR beta VDJ combination and CDR3 sequence profiling were carried out. Each CDR3 protein gets one entry after TCRdb re-called the reads with MiXCR. Of about 71,000 distinct CDR3 sequences listed, under 65% are singletons. Sequencing was performed on sorted CD4+, CD8+, or CD8+CD57+ T cells (not recorded which) from PBMCs. These receptors were taken from a human donor in good health, serving as a control.

The chain is built from TRBV7-9 and TRBJ1-1; D not resolved. In germline, CDR1 is SEHNR, CDR2 FQNEAQ (reference sequence). The CDR3 sequence is 12 residues long. With 5 bases removed from V and 7 bases from J, the gap between germline ends came to 11 bases. This CDR3 is CASSPNRNEAFF. The CDR3 coding sequence is TGTGCCAGCAGCCCAAACAGAAATGAAGCTTTCTTT.

The chain carries TRBV19 and TRBJ2-1, with 14 bases identical to TRBD2. The germline CDR1 and CDR2 sequences are LNHDA and SQIVND (reference sequence). Trimming cost V 7 bases and J 4 bases; bases outside gene matches: 12. The CDR3 loop spans 18 amino acids. The CDR3 spells CASTGGLAGEGYYNEQFF. DNA of the CDR3: TGTGCCAGTACGGGGGGACTAGCGGGAGAGGGGTATTACAATGAGCAGTTCTTC.

J is TRBJ2-3 and V is TRBV10-1; D possibly corresponds to TRBD2 (7 bases). Between the trimmed V and J ends, which lost 6 bases and 4 bases, there was a span of 23 bases. This CDR3 is 17 amino acids long. CDR1 and CDR2 (germline): WNHNN, SYGVQD (reference sequence). CDR3 loop: CASSLKGGRGGSDTQYF. The CDR3 DNA reads as TGCGCCAGCAGCCTTAAGGGGGGGAGGGGGGGGTCAGATACGCAGTATTTT.

This clonotype was observed at least ten times. The chain recombines TRBV4-1 with TRBJ2-2; D is possibly TRBD1 or TRBD2 (6 bases each). Trimming cost V 4 bases and J 7 bases, with 16 bases left between them. The CDR3 runs 15 residues. Germline CDR1 and CDR2: MGHRA and YSYEKL. In DNA, the CDR3 is TGCGCCAGCAGCCTATCCGGGGGCGACATCGGGGAGCTGTTTTTT. Its protein product is CASSLSGGDIGELFF.

The CDR3 spells CASRAGTGNTGELFF. As DNA, the CDR3 is TGTGCCAGCAGGGCCGGGACGGGGAACACCGGGGAGCTGTTTTTT. The chain joins TRBV7-8 to TRBJ2-2, with D tentatively TRBD1 or TRBD2 (5 bases each). Germline CDR1 and CDR2: SGHVS and FQNEAQ. V lost 6 bases to trimming and J lost 1 base, with 12 bases between them. The CDR3 length is 15 residues.

This clonotype occurred a few times. The chain combines TRBV9 with TRBJ1-2, with D maybe TRBD1 (5 bases). Per the germline V gene, CDR1 is SGDLS and CDR2 is YYNGEE. The CDR3 is 14 amino acids. V dropped 0 bases and J dropped 6 bases, with 12 bases sitting between them. The CDR3 DNA follows: TGTGCCAGCAGCGTAGGCAACTCGGGGGATGGCTACACCTTC. This gives the protein CASSVGNSGDGYTF.

The chain joins TRBV24-1 to TRBJ1-2; 8 bases are shared with TRBD1. The CDR3 sequence is 15 residues long. Germline lookup yields CDR1 KGHDR and CDR2 SFDVKD. After removal of 4 bases from V and 6 bases from J, the junction contained 9 bases not matched to a gene. The CDR3 nucleotides read TGTGCCACCAGTGACCCTAGGACAGGGTCTGATGGCTACACCTTC. It encodes CATSDPRTGSDGYTF.

This clonotype was counted ten times or more. The V and J genes are TRBV5-5 and TRBJ2-1; 12 bases are a match to TRBD1. The CDR3 sequence is 15 residues long. J gave up 11 bases and V 4 bases, and 10 bases lay outside the gene matches. CDR1 is SGHKS and CDR2 is YYEKEE in the germline V gene (reference sequence). In nucleotides, the CDR3 is TGTGCCAGCAGCCGGGGGACAGGGGGCATCAGGAAGCAGTTCTTC. This codes for CASSRGTGGIRKQFF.

Comments on this clonotype: A junction end diverges from the germline sequence, so it may reflect a read error. The chain is built from TRBV7-9 and TRBJ2-5; a possible D gene is TRBD2 (5 bases). The CDR3 runs to 14 residues. The germline gives CDR1 SEHNR, CDR2 FQNEAQ (reference sequence). The CDR3 loop is CANSGTLSYNEQYF. CDR3 coding DNA: TGTGCCAACAGCGGTACACTCTCCTACAATGAGCAGTACTTC.

The chain employs TRBV10-3 and TRBJ1-3; the D gene is possibly TRBD1 (5 bases). Germline V lookup: CDR1 ENHRY, CDR2 SYGVKD. V lost 11 bases and J 8 bases, leaving 28 bases between the germline ends. The CDR3 is 16 amino acids. The CDR3 loop reads CAVMDGDYFMGYTIYF. The CDR3 DNA reads TGTGCCGTTATGGACGGGGACTACTTTATGGGCTACACCATATATTTT.

This clonotype was found many times. V is TRBV20-1 and J is TRBJ1-2; no reliable D call. CDR1 is DFQATT, CDR2 SNEGSKA, per germline (reference sequence). The CDR3 totals 13 residues. V was cut by 6 bases and J by 0 bases, with 11 bases left in between. In DNA form, the CDR3 reads TGCAGTGCGGCCAGAGGGACTAACTATGGCTACACCTTC. Translating it yields CSAARGTNYGYTF.

This clonotype was observed at least ten times. This chain joins TRBV7-9 and TRBJ2-5; 10 nucleotides agree with TRBD2. The ends lost 0 bases at V and 4 bases at J; junction bases unmatched: 5. This CDR3 has 16 residues. Germline V lookup: CDR1 SEHNR, CDR2 FQNEAQ (reference sequence). CDR3 protein: CASSLALAGDLETQYF. In nucleotides, the CDR3 is TGTGCCAGCAGCTTAGCTCTAGCGGGGGACCTAGAGACCCAGTACTTC.

The V gene is TRBV5-1, the J gene TRBJ1-1; D gene ambiguous. The CDR3 loop spans 15 amino acids. Germline assignment: CDR1 SGHRS and CDR2 YFSETQ. Trimming left V 0 bases short and J 1 base short, with 10 bases between. In DNA form, the CDR3 reads TGCGCCAGCAGCTTGGGTCGGTTCGGGAACACTGAAGCTTTCTTT. This sequence encodes CASSLGRFGNTEAFF. Based on the CDR3 plus reference TRBV5-1 and TRBJ1-1, the full variable domain is KAGVTQTPRYLIKTRGQQVTLSCSPISGHRSVSWYQQTPGQGLQFLFEYFSETQRNKGNFPGRFSGRQFSNSRSEMNVSTLELGDSALYLCASSLGRFGNTEAFFGQGTRLTVV.

The table lists this clonotype with a few counts. V usage is TRBV29-1 and J usage is TRBJ1-1; perhaps TRBD1 as D (5 bases). This CDR3 region has 16 residues. Per germline, CDR1 SQVTM and CDR2 ANQGSEA. Between the trimmed V and J ends, which lost 0 bases and 4 bases, there was a span of 18 bases. Here the CDR3 DNA reads TGCAGCGTTGAAGACGAGGACATGTCATTGGGCACTGAAGCTTTCTTT. This translates into CSVEDEDMSLGTEAFF.

The rearrangement joins TRBV29-1 to TRBJ2-3; D perhaps matches TRBD1 (8 bases). Trimming left V 4 bases short and J 3 bases short, with 14 bases between. Looked up from germline, CDR1 is SQVTM and CDR2 is ANQGSEA. CDR3 size: 14 residues. CDR3: CSVGGQGGTDTQYF. The CDR3 bases are TGCAGCGTTGGTGGACAGGGAGGGACAGATACGCAGTATTTT.

The chain couples TRBV2 to TRBJ1-4; D is unclear. The ends were cut back, 2 bases at V and 7 bases at J, with 14 bases in the middle. CDR1 and CDR2 (germline): SNHLY, FYNNEI. The CDR3 covers 15 residues. DNA for the CDR3: TGTGCCAGCAGTGAAACATTGGGAAGAAGTGAAAAACTGTTTTTT. Amino acids: CASSETLGRSEKLFF.

This clonotype was detected ten times or more. This chain links TRBV9 with TRBJ2-1, with TRBD1 identical over 8 bases. Germline V gene data show CDR1 as SGDLS and CDR2 as YYNGEE. This CDR3 has 18 residues. The V gene end was trimmed by 0 bases and the J gene end by 6 bases; junction bases not matched to a gene: 14. CDR3 loop: CASSVGSGGYYSGNEQFF. CDR3 nucleotides: TGTGCCAGCAGCGTAGGTTCAGGGGGCTATTACTCCGGCAATGAGCAGTTCTTC.

This clonotype was found a few times. The chain joins TRBV7-3 to TRBJ2-5; 7 nucleotides line up with TRBD2. Losses at the gene ends were 1 base for V and 5 bases for J; bases not matched to a gene: 1. Germline CDR1 SGHTA, CDR2 FQGTGA. The length of the CDR3 is 13 residues. CDR3 coding DNA: TGTGCCAGCAGCTTAATCGGGGGGGAGACCCAGTACTTC. It specifies CASSLIGGETQYF. Full variable domain (outside the CDR3, taken from reference TRBV7-3 and TRBJ2-5): GAGVSQTPSNKVTEKGKYVELRCDPISGHTALYWYRQSLGQGPEFLIYFQGTGAADDSGLPNDRFFAVRPEGSVSTLKIQRTERGDSAVYLCASSLIGGETQYFGPGTRLLVL.

This clonotype was picked up one time. The gene calls are TRBV2 and TRBJ2-7, with TRBD1 identical over 9 bases. This CDR3 has 15 residues. The germline V gene encodes CDR1 SNHLY and CDR2 FYNNEI. V lost 10 bases, J lost 3 bases, and 13 bases stayed unmatched. CDR3 sequence reads: CATLSGTGYLYEQYF. Here the CDR3 DNA reads TGTGCCACCCTAAGTGGGACAGGGTACCTCTACGAGCAGTACTTC. Full variable domain (outside the CDR3, taken from reference TRBV2 and TRBJ2-7): EPEVTQTPSHQVTQMGQEVILRCVPISNHLYFYWYRQILGQKVEFLVSFYNNEISEKSEIFDDQFSVERPDGSNFTLKIRSTKLEDSAMYFCATLSGTGYLYEQYFGPGTRLTVT.

The rearrangement uses TRBV10-3 and TRBJ2-3, with TRBD2 matching over 15 bases. Germline trimming cut 9 bases from V and 4 bases from J; bases unmatched to any gene: 5. CDR3 size: 15 residues. Germline CDR1 and CDR2: ENHRY and SYGVKD. The CDR3 sequence: CAISWTSGGADTQYF. The CDR3 DNA reads TGTGCCATTTCCTGGACTAGCGGGGGGGCAGATACGCAGTATTTT.

V and J are TRBV2 and TRBJ2-2, with D possibly TRBD1 on 6 matching bases. This CDR3 spans 16 amino acids. Germline V lookup: CDR1 SNHLY, CDR2 FYNNEI. V lost 10 bases, J lost 7 bases, and 25 bases lay in between. CDR3 in amino acids: CANSYGRGPDNGELFF. Written as DNA, the CDR3 is TGTGCCAACAGCTATGGCAGGGGACCGGACAACGGGGAGCTGTTTTTT.

The rearrangement joins TRBV4-3 to TRBJ1-3; D gene ambiguous. Germline values: CDR1 LGHNA, CDR2 YSLEER. The V end was cut by 1 base, the J end by 4 bases, with 8 bases between. The CDR3 totals 14 residues. Here the CDR3 DNA reads TGCGCCAGCAGCCAAGGTGCCAAGGGAAACACCATATATTTT. Its translation: CASSQGAKGNTIYF.